A single sample is the source of the 21 T cell receptor beta chains below, sequenced in a study of control samples from healthy donors and cancer patients. Sequenced by immunoSEQ multiplex PCR; TCRdb stores in-frame clones only, minus some. This sample yields fewer than 200,000 clones, of which just over 90% are seen a single time; roughly 4% belongs to the top ten. Sequences were obtained from blood. Receptors were obtained from a woman aged 60-75 years in good health.

This chain joins TRBV6-5 and TRBJ2-7; possible D gene TRBD1, 6 bases. The germline V gene has CDR1 MNHEY and CDR2 SVGAGI. The CDR3 is 15 amino acids. V was shortened by 6 bases and J by 3 bases, with 18 bases between the two germline ends. The CDR3 region is CASRPPGTTFYEQYF. The CDR3 nucleotides read TGTGCCAGCAGGCCACCCGGGACAACATTCTACGAGCAGTACTTC.

The chain recombines TRBV5-4 with TRBJ1-1, with unresolved D. Germline V gives CDR1 SGHNT, CDR2 YYREEE (reference sequence). V was pared by 0 bases and J by 7 bases, with 10 bases between. The CDR3 loop spans 13 amino acids. The CDR3 spells CASSLATEHEAFF. The CDR3 coding sequence is TGTGCCAGCAGCTTGGCCACGGAACATGAAGCTTTCTTT.

This chain joins TRBV10-3 and TRBJ1-5; no reliable D call. Deletions cut 4 bases from V and 4 bases from J, with 11 bases between. Per germline, CDR1 ENHRY and CDR2 SYGVKD. This CDR3 is 14 amino acids long. The CDR3 sequence is CAISGGVGNQPQHF. CDR3 DNA sequence: TGTGCCATCAGTGGCGGGGTCGGGAATCAGCCCCAGCATTTT.

The genes are TRBV29-1 and TRBJ1-1; possibly TRBD1 for D (5 bases). Germline values: CDR1 SQVTM, CDR2 ANQGSEA. V lost 6 bases and J 6 bases, leaving 14 bases between the germline ends. The CDR3 has 12 amino acids. Here the CDR3 DNA reads TGCAGCGTGGACGCGGGGCCCGCTGAAGCTTTCTTT. It encodes CSVDAGPAEAFF.

CDR3 residues: CASSDPGRGLDQPQHF. The CDR3, as DNA: TGCGCCAGCAGTGACCCCGGACGGGGGTTAGATCAGCCCCAGCATTTT. The chain recombines TRBV10-2 with TRBJ1-5, with D possibly being TRBD1 (5 bases). Germline loops: CDR1 WSHSY, CDR2 SAAADI. The CDR3 covers 16 residues. Trimming cost V 3 bases and J 5 bases, with 17 bases left between them.

This clone was observed once. CDR3: CASSPEKTGGFNEQFF. In DNA, the CDR3 is TGTGCCAGCAGCCCCGAAAAGACAGGGGGCTTTAATGAGCAGTTCTTC. This rearrangement joins TRBV5-4 to TRBJ2-1; 10 bases match TRBD1. Germline V gene data show CDR1 as SGHNT and CDR2 as YYREEE (reference sequence). Trimming took 4 bases from V and 7 from J; bases not matched to a gene: 11. CDR3 length: 16 amino acids.

As regards this clone: The sample carries other DNA sequences with the same CDR3. V usage is TRBV5-1 and J usage is TRBJ1-4, with TRBD1 as a possible D gene (6 bases). From germline, CDR1 is SGHRS and CDR2 YFSETQ. This CDR3 is built from 16 residues. Trimming stripped 3 bases from V and 3 bases from J, with 15 bases between. Here the CDR3 DNA reads TGCGCCAGCAGCTCGGGGGTTGGGGGGCCTAATGAAAAACTGTTTTTT. Translation gives CASSSGVGGPNEKLFF.

V and J are TRBV7-8 and TRBJ1-2; D might be TRBD1 (5 bases). Germline assignment: CDR1 SGHVS and CDR2 FQNEAQ. Trimming left V 1 base short and J 8 bases short, with 17 bases between. The CDR3 contains 15 residues. The DNA of the CDR3 is TGTGCCAGCAGCTTAGGGGTCAGGGAGATAAAAGGCTACACCTTC. Its protein is CASSLGVREIKGYTF.

The gene calls are TRBV27 and TRBJ2-3; D is uncertain. The CDR3 extends over 12 amino acids. From germline, CDR1 is MNHEY and CDR2 SMNVEV (reference sequence). V was pared by 5 bases and J by 2 bases, with 5 bases between. CDR3 region: CASSRDTDTQYF. The CDR3 DNA follows: TGTGCCAGCAGTAGGGACACAGATACGCAGTATTTT.

The gene calls are TRBV30 and TRBJ2-2, with 9 bases fitting TRBD2. The J segment lost 3 bases and the V segment lost 2 bases, leaving 10 bases of the junction unmatched. CDR3 length: 17 residues. Germline V gives CDR1 GTSNPN, CDR2 SVGIG (reference sequence). The CDR3 is CAWSRLAGTSYTGELFF. The CDR3 DNA sequence: TGTGCCTGGAGTAGGCTAGCGGGGACGTCGTACACCGGGGAGCTGTTTTTT. Variable domain in full (rest from reference TRBV30 and TRBJ2-2): SQTIHQWPATLVQPVGSPLSLECTVEGTSNPNLYWYRQAAGRGLQLLFYSVGIGQISSEVPQNLSASRPQDRQFILSSKKLLLSDSGFYLCAWSRLAGTSYTGELFFGEGSRLTVL.

Concerning this clone itself: Mismatch with germline at one junction end may stem from a read error. The rearrangement links TRBV10-1 to TRBJ2-2, with D perhaps being TRBD1 or TRBD2 (5 bases each). Germline-derived CDR1 and CDR2 are WNHNN and SYGVQD (reference sequence). The CDR3 totals 14 residues. The CDR3 reads CASREGPNTGELFF. CDR3 DNA: TGCGCCAGCCGTGAGGGACCGAACACCGGGGAGCTGTTTTTT.

The chain carries TRBV12-3 or TRBV12-4 and TRBJ2-7; a possible D gene is TRBD2 (5 bases). The CDR3 totals 13 residues. The V and J ends lost 8 bases and 6 bases respectively, with 17 bases between them. CDR3 sequence: CASRGGWALEQYF. CDR3 DNA sequence: TGTGCCAGCCGGGGTGGTTGGGCCCTCGAGCAGTACTTC.

This chain connects TRBV18 to TRBJ2-3; 8 bases line up with TRBD2. The CDR3 extends over 14 amino acids. V lost 3 bases and J lost 4; bases outside the gene matches: 3. Per germline, CDR1 KGHSH and CDR2 LQKENI. CDR3 sequence reads: CASSPPGLADTQYF. CDR3 DNA sequence: TGTGCCAGCTCACCTCCGGGACTAGCAGATACGCAGTATTTT.

The chain combines TRBV6-6 with TRBJ1-3, with D possibly TRBD1 on 5 matching bases. The germline gives CDR1 MNHNY, CDR2 SVGAGI (reference sequence). Trimming took 7 bases from V and 0 from J, leaving 16 bases between them. The CDR3 spans 16 residues. The CDR3: CASTLGAGYSGNTIYF. CDR3 DNA sequence: TGTGCCAGCACGTTAGGAGCAGGGTACTCTGGAAACACCATATATTTT.

In the case of this clone: This sample includes further DNA sequences coding for the same CDR3. The CDR3 spells CASSPRTDGNTIYF. DNA for the CDR3: TGCGCCAGCAGTCCAAGGACGGATGGAAACACCATATATTTT. This rearrangement joins TRBV5-1 to TRBJ1-3; no clear D. V was pared by 5 bases and J by 3 bases, with 12 bases between. The CDR3 is made up of 14 amino acids. Germline V lookup: CDR1 SGHRS, CDR2 YFSETQ.

This chain uses TRBV6-6 with TRBJ2-1; possibly TRBD2 for D (6 bases). This CDR3 has 15 residues. Deletions cut 6 bases from V and 2 bases from J, with 14 bases between. Germline V gene data show CDR1 as MNHNY and CDR2 as SVGAGI (reference sequence). The CDR3 loop reads CASSLSGPTYNEQFF. In DNA form, the CDR3 reads TGTGCCAGCAGCTTAAGCGGGCCAACCTACAATGAGCAGTTCTTC.

This clone has only one observation. The chain couples TRBV6-2 or TRBV6-3 to TRBJ1-2, with D unclear. This CDR3 contains 13 residues. With 2 bases removed from V and 2 bases from J, the gap between germline ends came to 6 bases. CDR1 is MNHEY and CDR2 is SVGEGT in the germline V gene. CDR3 sequence: CASSYQRNYGYTF. The CDR3 region has the DNA TGTGCCAGCAGTTACCAGAGGAACTATGGCTACACCTTC.

The CDR3, as DNA: TGTGCCAGCAGTGAGCCGGCCAGGGCCTATGGCTACACCTTC. This translates into CASSEPARAYGYTF. J is TRBJ1-2 and V is TRBV6-1, with D possibly TRBD1 on 5 matching bases. The CDR3 contains 14 residues. Trimming removed 3 bases from V and 4 bases from J, with 12 bases in between. CDR1 is MNHNS, CDR2 SASEGT, per germline.

DNA for the CDR3: TGTGCCAGCGGCACTGCGGGACATTATAATTCACCCCTCCACTTT. This sequence encodes CASGTAGHYNSPLHF. V and J are TRBV2 and TRBJ1-6; possible D gene TRBD1, 6 bases. Germline CDR1 and CDR2: SNHLY and FYNNEI. This CDR3 has 15 residues. Trimming cost V 8 bases and J 4 bases, with 15 bases left between them.

The CDR3 DNA sequence: TGTGCCAGCAGTAACCAGGGCCACAATCAGCCCCAGCATTTT. Translation gives CASSNQGHNQPQHF. This chain joins TRBV25-1 and TRBJ1-5, with a tentative D call TRBD1 (5 bases). Trimming took 5 bases from V and 3 from J, leaving 11 bases between them. The germline gives CDR1 MGHDK, CDR2 SYGVNS. The CDR3 is 14 residues long.

The rearrangement joins TRBV3-1 (or the pseudogene TRBV3-2) to TRBJ2-7; TRBD1 matches 9 bases. CDR1 and CDR2 from the germline V gene are LGHDT and YNNKEL (reference sequence). V dropped 4 bases and J dropped 3; count of bases not matched to a gene: 7. The CDR3 spans 15 residues. The CDR3 nucleotides read TGTGCCAGCAGCCTAACCGGGACAGGGATCTACGAGCAGTACTTC. Translating it yields CASSLTGTGIYEQYF.